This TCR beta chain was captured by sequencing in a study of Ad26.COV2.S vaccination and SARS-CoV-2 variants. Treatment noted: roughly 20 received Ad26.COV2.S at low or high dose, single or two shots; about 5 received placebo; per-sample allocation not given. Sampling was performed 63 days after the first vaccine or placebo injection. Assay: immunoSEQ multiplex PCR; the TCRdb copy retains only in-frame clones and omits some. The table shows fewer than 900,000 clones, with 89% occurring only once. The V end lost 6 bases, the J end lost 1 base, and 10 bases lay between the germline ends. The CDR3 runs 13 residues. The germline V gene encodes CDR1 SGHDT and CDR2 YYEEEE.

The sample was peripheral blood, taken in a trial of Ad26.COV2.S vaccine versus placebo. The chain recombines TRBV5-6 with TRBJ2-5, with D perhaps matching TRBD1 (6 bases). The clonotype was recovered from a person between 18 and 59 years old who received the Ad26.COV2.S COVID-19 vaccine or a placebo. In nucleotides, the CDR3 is TGTGCCAGCAAGAGGACAGCCCAAGAGACCCAGTACTTC. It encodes CASKRTAQETQYF.